The 3 T cell receptor beta chains below were found in one sample sequenced in a study of regulatory T cells in long-lasting Graves disease. Building of the TCR beta libraries involved iRepertoire HTBI primers and Arm-PCR of CDR3 regions. TCRdb reprocessed the multiplex PCR reads via MiXCR and lists one record per CDR3 protein. This table holds 350,000 to 400,000 distinct CDR3 sequences, 15% to 20% found once. Time point meaning: newly diagnosed GD, antithyroid drugs for less than 3 months. Isolated PBMC RNA provided the starting material for the TCR library. The sample was also reused in another study, on T cells in Graves' hyperthyroidism and ophthalmopathy.

The sample consisted of peripheral blood mononuclear cells (PBMCs), taken at new diagnosis, from a patient treated with antithyroid drugs. The receptors shown here come from a woman aged 18-29 years with Graves disease.

The sample holds many counts of this clonotype. The chain combines TRBV30 with TRBJ2-1, with D hard to call. Germline V gene sequence: CDR1 GTSNPN, CDR2 SVGIG (reference sequence). This CDR3 spans 12 amino acids. V lost 4 bases and J lost 8, with 12 bases in between. Written as DNA, the CDR3 is TGTGCCTGGAATTGGGGTAGGGATGAGCAGTTCTTC. Translation: CAWNWGRDEQFF.

V and J are TRBV6-1 and TRBJ2-1, with 8 bases matching TRBD2. Germline CDR1 MNHNS, CDR2 SASEGT. The CDR3 totals 16 residues. After removal of 1 base from V and 4 bases from J, the junction contained 6 bases not matched to a gene. CDR3 loop: CASSEGAGGGYNEQFF. CDR3 sequence (DNA): TGTGCCAGCAGTGAAGGGGCGGGGGGCGGTTACAATGAGCAGTTCTTC.

This clonotype showed up many times. The chain is built from TRBV27 and TRBJ1-2; no clear D. CDR3 length equals 14 residues. The V and J ends lost 3 bases and 2 bases respectively, with 10 bases between them. The germline V gene has CDR1 MNHEY and CDR2 SMNVEV (reference sequence). CDR3 DNA sequence: TGTGCCAGCAGTTTTCTCGGGCAGAACTATGGCTACACCTTC. It is translated as CASSFLGQNYGYTF.